This entry is about one T cell receptor (beta chain). As yet, its antigen is unknown. Time point given: after neoadjuvant nivolumab, at surgical resection. The patients had HPV-negative, locally advanced oral cavity squamous cell carcinoma. The data stem from a study of neoadjuvant anti-PD-1 for oral cavity cancer. Study-level information: Non-progressing patients received a fourth nivolumab dose near day 43, then surgery on days 50-56.

Overall study findings and caveats: TCR analyses covered only three patients per response group.

Profiled with immunoSEQ multiplex PCR; TCRdb holds only in-frame clones, not every one. The table shows 14,000 or so clones, with 70% to 75% occurring only once. CDR1 is ENHRY, CDR2 SYGVKD, per germline. V shed 2 bases and J shed 1 base, with 15 bases lying between them. The CDR3 is 17 residues long. This chain uses TRBV10-3 with TRBJ1-5, with a possible D match to TRBD1 (6 bases). This sequence was found in a person aged 40-85 years with oral cavity squamous cell carcinoma. The source was PBMCs, collected after nivolumab (anti-PD-1) treatment. The DNA of the CDR3 is TGTGCCATCAGTGAGACGCCACAGGGCTGGAGCAATCAGCCCCAGCATTTT. Amino acid sequence: CAISETPQGWSNQPQHF.